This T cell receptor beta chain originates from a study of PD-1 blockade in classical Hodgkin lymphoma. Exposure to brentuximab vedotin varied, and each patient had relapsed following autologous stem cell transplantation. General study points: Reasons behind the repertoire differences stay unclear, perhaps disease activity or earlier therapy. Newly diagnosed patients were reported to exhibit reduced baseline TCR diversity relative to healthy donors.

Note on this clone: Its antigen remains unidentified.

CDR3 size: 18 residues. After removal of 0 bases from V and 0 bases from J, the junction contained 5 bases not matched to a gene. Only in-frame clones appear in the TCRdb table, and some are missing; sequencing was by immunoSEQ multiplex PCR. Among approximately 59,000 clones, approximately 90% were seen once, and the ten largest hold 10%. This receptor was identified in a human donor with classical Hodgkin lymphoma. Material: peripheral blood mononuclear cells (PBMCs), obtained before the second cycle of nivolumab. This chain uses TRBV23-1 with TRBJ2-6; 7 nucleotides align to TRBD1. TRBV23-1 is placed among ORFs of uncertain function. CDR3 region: CASSQSPPGGSGANVLTF. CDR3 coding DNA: TGCGCCAGCAGTCAATCCCCCCCAGGGGGCTCTGGGGCCAACGTCCTGACTTTC.